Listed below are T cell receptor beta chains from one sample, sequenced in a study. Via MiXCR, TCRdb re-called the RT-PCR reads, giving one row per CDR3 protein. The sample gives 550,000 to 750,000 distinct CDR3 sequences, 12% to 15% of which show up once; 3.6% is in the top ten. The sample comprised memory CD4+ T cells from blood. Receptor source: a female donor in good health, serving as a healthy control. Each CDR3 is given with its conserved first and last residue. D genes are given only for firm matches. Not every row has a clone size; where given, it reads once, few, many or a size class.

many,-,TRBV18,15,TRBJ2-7,TGTGCCAGCTCACCACCGGCAGGGGCTTACGACGAGCAGTACTTC,CASSPPAGAYDEQYF
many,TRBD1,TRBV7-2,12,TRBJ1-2,TGTGCCAGCAGCCTAGACAGGGTGGTCTACACCTTC,CASSLDRVVYTF
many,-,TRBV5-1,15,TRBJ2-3,TGCGCCAGCAGCTACCGCGGGACAGTCACAGATACGCAGTATTTT,CASSYRGTVTDTQYF
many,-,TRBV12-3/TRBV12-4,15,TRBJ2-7,TGTGCCAGCAGTCCGGTCCCGGGGACTGGTTACGAGCAGTACTTC,CASSPVPGTGYEQYF
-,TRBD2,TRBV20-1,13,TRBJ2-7,TGCAGTGCCAGGGGACTAGCGGGAGACGAGCAGTACTTC,CSARGLAGDEQYF
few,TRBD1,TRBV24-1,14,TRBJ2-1,TGTGCCACCAGTGATCCTACAGGGGGCAATGAGCAGTTCTTC,CATSDPTGGNEQFF
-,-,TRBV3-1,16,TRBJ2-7,TGTGCCAGCAGCCAAGATCTGGGCGGAGGAGACCACGAGCAGTACTTC,CASSQDLGGGDHEQYF
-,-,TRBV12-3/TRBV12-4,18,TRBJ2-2,TGTGCCAGCAGTTTAGAGTCGTTGGGGAGCGGTGGGACCGGGGAGCTGTTTTTT,CASSLESLGSGGTGELFF
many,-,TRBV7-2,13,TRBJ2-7,TGTGCCAGCAGCTTAGCGACAGCTTACGAGCAGTACTTC,CASSLATAYEQYF
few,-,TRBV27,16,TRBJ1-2,TGTGCCAGCAGTTTATCTTCGGTGGGACCTAACTATGGCTACACCTTC,CASSLSSVGPNYGYTF
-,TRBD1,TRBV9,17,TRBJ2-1,TGTGCCAGCAGCGTAGGCCCAGGGGGCGCTTTCGGCAATGAGCAGTTCTTC,CASSVGPGGAFGNEQFF
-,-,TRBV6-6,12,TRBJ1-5,TGTGCCGCGGGGGGGTACGGCCAGCCCCAGCATTTT,CAAGGYGQPQHF
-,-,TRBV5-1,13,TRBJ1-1,TGCGCCAGCAGGCTCACAGGGAACACTGAAGCTTTCTTT,CASRLTGNTEAFF
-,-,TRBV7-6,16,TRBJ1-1,TGTGCCAGCAGCTTGAGGGCAGGGTGGGGGAACACTGAAGCTTTCTTT,CASSLRAGWGNTEAFF
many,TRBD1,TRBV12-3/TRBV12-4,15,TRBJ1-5,TGTGCCAGCAGAAGTGAGACAGGGGACAATCAGCCCCAGCATTTT,CASRSETGDNQPQHF
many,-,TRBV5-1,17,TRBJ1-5,TGCGCCAGCAGCTTGGTTCCATTGGGGCAGGGCGGACAGCCCCAGCATTTT,CASSLVPLGQGGQPQHF
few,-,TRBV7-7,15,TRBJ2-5,TGTGCTAGCGCGCCGATGAGAGGGCCCCAAGAGACCCAGTACTTC,CASAPMRGPQETQYF
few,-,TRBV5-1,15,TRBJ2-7,TGCGCCAGCAGCTCGCTTCGTGGCGGCTCCTACGAGCAGTACTTC,CASSSLRGGSYEQYF
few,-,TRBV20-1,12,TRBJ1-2,TGCAGTGCATACTCGAGTACCTCGGGCTACACCTTC,CSAYSSTSGYTF
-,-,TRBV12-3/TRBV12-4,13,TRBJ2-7,TGTGCCAGCACCCTCGGGCCCCTGAGGGAGCAGTACTTC,CASTLGPLREQYF
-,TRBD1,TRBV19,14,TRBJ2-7,TGTGCCAGTAGTCGGACAGGGGTAGCTGCCGAGCAGTACTTC,CASSRTGVAAEQYF
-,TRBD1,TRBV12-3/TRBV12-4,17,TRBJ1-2,TGTGCCAGCACTACGGGGACAGGGGGCGGAGTTTCCTATGGCTACACCTTC,CASTTGTGGGVSYGYTF
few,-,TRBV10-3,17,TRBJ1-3,TGTGCCATCAGTGGTGAAGGGGGGCCAAACTCTGGAAACACCATATATTTT,CAISGEGGPNSGNTIYF